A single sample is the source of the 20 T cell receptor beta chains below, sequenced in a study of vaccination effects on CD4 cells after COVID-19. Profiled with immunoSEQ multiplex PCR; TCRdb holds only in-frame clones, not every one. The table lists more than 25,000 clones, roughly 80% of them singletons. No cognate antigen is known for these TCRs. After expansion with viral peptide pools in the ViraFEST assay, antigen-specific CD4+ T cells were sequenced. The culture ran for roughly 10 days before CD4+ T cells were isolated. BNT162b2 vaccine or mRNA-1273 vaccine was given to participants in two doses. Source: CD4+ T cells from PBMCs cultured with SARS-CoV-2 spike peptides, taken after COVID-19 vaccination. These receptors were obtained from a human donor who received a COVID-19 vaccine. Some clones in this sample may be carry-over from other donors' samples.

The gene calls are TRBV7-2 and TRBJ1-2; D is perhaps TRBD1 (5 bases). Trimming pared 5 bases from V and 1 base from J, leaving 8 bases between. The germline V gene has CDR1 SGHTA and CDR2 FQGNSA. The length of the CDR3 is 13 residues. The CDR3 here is CASSRGVNYGYTF. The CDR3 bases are TGTGCCAGCAGCAGAGGGGTTAACTATGGCTACACCTTC.

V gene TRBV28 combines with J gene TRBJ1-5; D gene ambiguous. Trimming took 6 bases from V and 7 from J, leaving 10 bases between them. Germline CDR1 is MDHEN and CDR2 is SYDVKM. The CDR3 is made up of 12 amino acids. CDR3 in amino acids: CASSRNLQPQHF. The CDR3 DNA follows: TGTGCCAGCAGCCGGAACTTGCAGCCCCAGCATTTT.

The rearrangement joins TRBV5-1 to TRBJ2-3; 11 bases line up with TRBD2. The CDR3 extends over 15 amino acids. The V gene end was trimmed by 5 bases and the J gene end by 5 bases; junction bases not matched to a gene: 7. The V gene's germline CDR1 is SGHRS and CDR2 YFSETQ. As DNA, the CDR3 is TGCGCCAGCAGTCCGACTAGCGGGGCCGTAGATACGCAGTATTTT. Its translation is CASSPTSGAVDTQYF.

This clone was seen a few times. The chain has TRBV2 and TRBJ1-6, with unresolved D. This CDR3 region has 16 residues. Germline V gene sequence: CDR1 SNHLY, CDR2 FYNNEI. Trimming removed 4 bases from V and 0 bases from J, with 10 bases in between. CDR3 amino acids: CASSAGASSYNSPLHF. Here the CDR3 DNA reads TGTGCCAGCAGTGCCGGTGCAAGCTCCTATAATTCACCCCTCCACTTT.

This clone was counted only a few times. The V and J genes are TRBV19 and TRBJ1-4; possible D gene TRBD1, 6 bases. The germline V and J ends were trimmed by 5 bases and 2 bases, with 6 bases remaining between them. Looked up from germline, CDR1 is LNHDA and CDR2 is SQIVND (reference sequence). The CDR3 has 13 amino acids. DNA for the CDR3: TGTGCCAGTAGTGGACAGACTAATGAAAAACTGTTTTTT. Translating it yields CASSGQTNEKLFF.

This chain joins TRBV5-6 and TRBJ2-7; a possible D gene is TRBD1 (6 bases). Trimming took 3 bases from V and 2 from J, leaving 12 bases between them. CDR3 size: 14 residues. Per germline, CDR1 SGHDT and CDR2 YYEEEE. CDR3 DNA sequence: TGTGCCAGCAGCTCCCTGGACAGCCCCTACGAGCAGTACGTC. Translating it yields CASSSLDSPYEQYV.

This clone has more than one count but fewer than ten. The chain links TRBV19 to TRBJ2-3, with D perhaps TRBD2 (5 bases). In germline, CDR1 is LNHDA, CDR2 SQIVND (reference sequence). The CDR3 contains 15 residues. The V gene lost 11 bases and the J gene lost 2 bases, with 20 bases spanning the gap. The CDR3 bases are TGTGCCCCCTCTCGGGGTAGGTTTAACACAGATACGCAGTATTTT. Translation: CAPSRGRFNTDTQYF.

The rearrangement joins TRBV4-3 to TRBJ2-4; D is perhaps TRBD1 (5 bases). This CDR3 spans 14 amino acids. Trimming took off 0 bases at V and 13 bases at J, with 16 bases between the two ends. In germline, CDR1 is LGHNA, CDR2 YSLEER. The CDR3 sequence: CASSQDARVPLQYF. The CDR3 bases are TGCGCCAGCAGCCAAGATGCCAGGGTCCCTCTCCAGTACTTC.

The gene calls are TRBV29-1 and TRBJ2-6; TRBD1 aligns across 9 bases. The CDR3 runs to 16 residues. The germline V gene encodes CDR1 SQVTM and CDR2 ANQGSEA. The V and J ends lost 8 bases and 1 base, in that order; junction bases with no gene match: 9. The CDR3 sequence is CSYSDRGRSGANVLTF. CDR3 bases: TGCAGCTACAGCGACAGGGGGAGGTCTGGGGCCAACGTCCTGACTTTC.

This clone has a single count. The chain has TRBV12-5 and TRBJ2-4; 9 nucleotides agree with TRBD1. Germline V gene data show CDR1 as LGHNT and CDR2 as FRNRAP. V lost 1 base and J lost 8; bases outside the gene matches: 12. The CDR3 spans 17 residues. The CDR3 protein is CASGLGLGGTGSDIQYF. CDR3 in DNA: TGTGCTAGTGGTTTGGGCCTAGGAGGGACAGGGTCGGACATTCAGTACTTC.

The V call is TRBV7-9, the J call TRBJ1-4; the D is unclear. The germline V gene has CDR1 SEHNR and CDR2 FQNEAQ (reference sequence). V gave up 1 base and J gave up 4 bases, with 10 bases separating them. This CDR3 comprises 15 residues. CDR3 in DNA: TGTGCCAGCAGCTTAGATCGGTTCCTTAATGAAAAACTGTTTTTT. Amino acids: CASSLDRFLNEKLFF.

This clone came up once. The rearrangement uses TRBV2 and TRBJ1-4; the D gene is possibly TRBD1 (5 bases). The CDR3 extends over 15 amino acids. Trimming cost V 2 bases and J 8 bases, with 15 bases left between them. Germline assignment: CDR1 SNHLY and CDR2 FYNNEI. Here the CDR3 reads CASSELRQGGEKLFF. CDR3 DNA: TGTGCCAGCAGTGAATTACGGCAGGGAGGGGAAAAACTGTTTTTT.

The DNA of the CDR3 is TGTGCCAGCATTAACCAAGGTTTCGTGAAGGAAAAACTGTTTTTT. This gives the protein CASINQGFVKEKLFF. The chain combines TRBV28 with TRBJ1-4; no clear D. The length of the CDR3 is 15 residues. V dropped 7 bases and J dropped 8 bases, with 20 bases sitting between them. Per the germline V gene, CDR1 is MDHEN and CDR2 is SYDVKM.

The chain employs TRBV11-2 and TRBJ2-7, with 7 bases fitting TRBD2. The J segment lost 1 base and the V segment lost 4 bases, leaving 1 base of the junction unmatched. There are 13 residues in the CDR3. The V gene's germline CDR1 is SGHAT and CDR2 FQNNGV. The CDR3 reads CASSYGRSYEQYV. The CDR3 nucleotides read TGTGCCAGCAGCTACGGGAGGTCCTACGAGCAGTACGTC.

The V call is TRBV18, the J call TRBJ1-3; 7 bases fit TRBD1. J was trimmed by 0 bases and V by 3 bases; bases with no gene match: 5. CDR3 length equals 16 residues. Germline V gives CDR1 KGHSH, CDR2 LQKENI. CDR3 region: CASSPSTGDSGNTIYF. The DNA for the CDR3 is TGTGCCAGCTCACCGTCAACAGGGGACTCTGGAAACACCATATATTTT.

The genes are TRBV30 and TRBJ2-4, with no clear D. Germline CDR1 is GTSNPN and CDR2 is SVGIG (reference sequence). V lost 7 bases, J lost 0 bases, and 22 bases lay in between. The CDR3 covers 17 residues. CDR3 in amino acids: CAFDHGQMRIAKNIQYF. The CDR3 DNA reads TGTGCCTTCGACCACGGGCAGATGAGAATAGCCAAAAACATTCAGTACTTC.

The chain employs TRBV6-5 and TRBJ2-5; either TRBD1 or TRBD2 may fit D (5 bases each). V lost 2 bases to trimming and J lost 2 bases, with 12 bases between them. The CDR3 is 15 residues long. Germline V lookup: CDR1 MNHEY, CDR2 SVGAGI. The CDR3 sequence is CASSYRDHKQETQYF. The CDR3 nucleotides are TGTGCCAGCAGTTACCGGGACCATAAACAAGAGACCCAGTACTTC.

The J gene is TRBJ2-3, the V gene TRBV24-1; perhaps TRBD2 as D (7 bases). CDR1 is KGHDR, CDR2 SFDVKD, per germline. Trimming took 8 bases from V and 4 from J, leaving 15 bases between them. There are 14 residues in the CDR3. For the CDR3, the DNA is TGTGCCACCAAGAAGGGGGGGGCCGCAGATACGCAGTATTTT. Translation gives CATKKGGAADTQYF.

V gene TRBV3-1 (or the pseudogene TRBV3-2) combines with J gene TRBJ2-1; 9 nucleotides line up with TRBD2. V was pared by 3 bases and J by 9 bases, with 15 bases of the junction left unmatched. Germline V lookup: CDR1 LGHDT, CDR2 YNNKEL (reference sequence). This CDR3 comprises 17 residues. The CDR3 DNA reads TGTGCCAGCAGCCATCTCTGGCGGGGGGGAGCAGGGGGTGAGCAGTTCTTC. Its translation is CASSHLWRGGAGGEQFF.

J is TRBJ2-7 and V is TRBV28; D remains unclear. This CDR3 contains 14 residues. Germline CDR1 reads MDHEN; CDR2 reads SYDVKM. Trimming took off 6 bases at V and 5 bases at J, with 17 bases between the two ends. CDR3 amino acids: CASRGIGKTDEQYV. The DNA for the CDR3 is TGTGCCAGCAGGGGGATAGGGAAAACTGACGAGCAGTACGTC.